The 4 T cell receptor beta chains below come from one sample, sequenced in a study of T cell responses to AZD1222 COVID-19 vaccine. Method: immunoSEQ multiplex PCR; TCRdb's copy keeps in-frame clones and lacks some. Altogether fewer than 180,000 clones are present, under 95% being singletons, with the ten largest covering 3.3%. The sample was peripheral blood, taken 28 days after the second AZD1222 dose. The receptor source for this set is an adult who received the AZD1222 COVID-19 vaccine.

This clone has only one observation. As DNA, the CDR3 is TGTGCCAGCTCACCAAGGGGGGTAGCTGAAGCTTTCTTT. Residues: CASSPRGVAEAFF. The chain links TRBV18 to TRBJ1-1; maybe TRBD1 (6 bases). Trimming removed 2 bases from V and 6 bases from J, with 10 bases in between. Germline V gene data show CDR1 as KGHSH and CDR2 as LQKENI. The CDR3 sequence is 13 residues long.

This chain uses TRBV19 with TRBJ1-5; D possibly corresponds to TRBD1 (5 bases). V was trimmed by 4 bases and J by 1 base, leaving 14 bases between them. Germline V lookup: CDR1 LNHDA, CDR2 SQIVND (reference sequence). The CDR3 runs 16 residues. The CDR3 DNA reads TGTGCCAGTAGTAGGGGTGGACACCCAAGCAATCAGCCCCAGCATTTT. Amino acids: CASSRGGHPSNQPQHF.

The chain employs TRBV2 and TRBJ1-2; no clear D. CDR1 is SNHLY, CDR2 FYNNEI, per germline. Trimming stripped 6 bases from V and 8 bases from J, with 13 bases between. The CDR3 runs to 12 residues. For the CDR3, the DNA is TGTGCCAGCAGGACCCTTGGAGGGGGCTACACCTTC. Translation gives CASRTLGGGYTF.

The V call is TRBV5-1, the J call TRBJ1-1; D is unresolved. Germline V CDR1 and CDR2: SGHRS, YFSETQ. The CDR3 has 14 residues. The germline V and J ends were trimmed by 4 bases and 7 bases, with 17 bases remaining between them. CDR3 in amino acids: CASSQITVSGEAFF. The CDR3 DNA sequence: TGCGCCAGCAGCCAAATAACAGTATCGGGTGAAGCTTTCTTT.